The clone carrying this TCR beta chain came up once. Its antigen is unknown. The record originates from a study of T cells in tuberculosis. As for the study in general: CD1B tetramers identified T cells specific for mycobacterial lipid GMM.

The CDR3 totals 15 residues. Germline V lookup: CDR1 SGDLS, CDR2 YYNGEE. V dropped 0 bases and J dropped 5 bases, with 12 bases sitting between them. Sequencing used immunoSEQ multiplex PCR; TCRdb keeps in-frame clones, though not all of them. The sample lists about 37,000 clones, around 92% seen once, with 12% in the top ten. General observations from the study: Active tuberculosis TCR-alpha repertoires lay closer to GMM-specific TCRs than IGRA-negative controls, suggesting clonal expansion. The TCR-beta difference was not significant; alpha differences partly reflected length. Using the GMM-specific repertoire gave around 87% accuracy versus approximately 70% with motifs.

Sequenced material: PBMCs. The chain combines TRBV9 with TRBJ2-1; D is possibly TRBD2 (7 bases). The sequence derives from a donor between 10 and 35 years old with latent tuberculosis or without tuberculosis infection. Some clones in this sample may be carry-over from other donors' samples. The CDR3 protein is CASSVEGGYNNEQFF. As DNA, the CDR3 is TGTGCCAGCAGCGTAGAGGGGGGGTACAACAATGAGCAGTTCTTC.